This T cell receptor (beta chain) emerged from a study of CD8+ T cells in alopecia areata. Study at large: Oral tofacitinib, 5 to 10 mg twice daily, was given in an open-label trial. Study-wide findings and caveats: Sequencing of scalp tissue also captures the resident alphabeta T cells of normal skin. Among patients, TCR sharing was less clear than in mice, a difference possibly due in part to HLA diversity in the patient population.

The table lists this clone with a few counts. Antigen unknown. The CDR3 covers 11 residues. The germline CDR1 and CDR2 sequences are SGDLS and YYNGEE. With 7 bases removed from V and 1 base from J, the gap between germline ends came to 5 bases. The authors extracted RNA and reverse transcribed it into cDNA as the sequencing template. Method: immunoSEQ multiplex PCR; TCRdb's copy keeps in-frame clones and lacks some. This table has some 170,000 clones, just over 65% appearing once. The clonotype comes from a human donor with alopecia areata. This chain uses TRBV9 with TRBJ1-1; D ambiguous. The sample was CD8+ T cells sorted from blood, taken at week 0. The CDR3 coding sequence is TGTGCCAGCGGACCGAACACTGAAGCTTTCTTT. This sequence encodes CASGPNTEAFF.